This T cell receptor (beta chain) was identified in a study of blood T cell repertoires in COVID-19. Study as a whole: Acute and convalescent COVID-19 specimens originated in the United States, Italy and Spain. In each case, the material was cDNA or gDNA derived from T cells, B-cell-depleted T cells, or PBMCs.

Germline CDR1 and CDR2: SGHRS and YFSETQ. V lost 2 bases and J lost 3; bases outside the gene matches: 1. The CDR3 extends over 13 amino acids. Original data processing: Amplifying reference gene primers gave estimates of nucleated cell counts. Clones were sequenced by immunoSEQ multiplex PCR, and TCRdb holds only the in-frame ones, with some missing. V and J calls and clone size are copied from that table; D and trimming were computed from the DNA. The sample lists 130,000 to 150,000 clones, approximately 80% occurring once. The specimen was peripheral blood. The chain employs TRBV5-1 and TRBJ1-2, with 7 bases identical to TRBD1. This clonotype originated in a woman older than 75 in a cohort sampled during active or convalescent COVID-19. CDR3 amino acids: CASSLDRDYGYTF. The CDR3, as DNA: TGCGCCAGCAGCTTAGACAGGGACTATGGCTACACCTTC. Drawing the rest from reference TRBV5-1 and TRBJ1-2, the complete variable domain is KAGVTQTPRYLIKTRGQQVTLSCSPISGHRSVSWYQQTPGQGLQFLFEYFSETQRNKGNFPGRFSGRQFSNSRSEMNVSTLELGDSALYLCASSLDRDYGYTFGSGTRLTVV.